This T cell receptor beta chain comes out of a study of Ad26.COV2.S vaccination and SARS-CoV-2 variants. Study at large: This donor came from the COV1001 trial of Ad26.COV2.S. The study, taken as a whole, reports: Breadth measured for non-spike TCRs was similar across vaccine and placebo recipients.

The germline V gene encodes CDR1 ENHRY and CDR2 SYGVKD. V was trimmed by 2 bases and J by 2 bases, leaving 12 bases between them. This CDR3 has 15 amino acids. Treatment meaning: 19 received Ad26.COV2.S at low or high dose, single or two shots; roughly five received placebo; per-sample allocation not given. All samples were drawn on day 63, counting from the first vaccine or placebo injection. Measured with immunoSEQ multiplex PCR; TCRdb has only the in-frame clones, and not every one. The sample includes hundreds of thousands of clones, approximately 90% of them seen just once. On this clone: The antigen is unknown.

The sequence was obtained from a person aged 18-60 years who received the Ad26.COV2.S COVID-19 vaccine or a placebo. This specimen was peripheral blood, taken in a trial of Ad26.COV2.S vaccine versus placebo. The chain has TRBV10-3 and TRBJ2-5; no clear D gene. This chain's CDR3 is CAISEKAARQETQYF. The CDR3 nucleotides read TGTGCCATCAGTGAGAAGGCGGCCCGTCAAGAGACCCAGTACTTC.